These 16 T cell receptor beta chains came from one sample sequenced in a study of blood T cell repertoires in COVID-19. Some clones are missing from TCRdb's copy, which holds only in-frame ones; the method was immunoSEQ multiplex PCR. The sample contains approximately 90,000 clones, approximately 86% of which appear only once. Sequenced input: peripheral blood. The source is a man aged 80 or over with active or convalescent COVID-19.

The chain joins TRBV4-2 to TRBJ1-3; 7 bases map to TRBD1. J was trimmed by 3 bases and V by 0 bases; bases with no gene match: 8. The CDR3 covers 17 residues. Looked up from germline, CDR1 is LGHNA and CDR2 is YNFKEQ. In nucleotides, the CDR3 is TGTGCCAGCAGCCAAGATCAAGGTACAGGGGTTGGAAACACCATATATTTT. Protein product: CASSQDQGTGVGNTIYF.

The chain joins TRBV5-1 to TRBJ2-7; 8 bases are shared with TRBD1. This CDR3 contains 17 residues. Trimming took 0 bases from V and 0 from J; bases not matched to a gene: 8. The germline gives CDR1 SGHRS, CDR2 YFSETQ. The CDR3 reads CASSLAPGTGSSYEQYF. The DNA for the CDR3 is TGCGCCAGCAGCTTGGCTCCCGGGACAGGATCCTCCTACGAGCAGTACTTC.

The chain recombines TRBV9 with TRBJ2-1; a possible D gene is TRBD2 (6 bases). In germline, CDR1 is SGDLS, CDR2 YYNGEE. The CDR3 loop spans 16 amino acids. Trimming shortened V by 4 bases and J by 7 bases, and 21 bases separated the two germline ends. DNA of the CDR3: TGTGCCAGCAGCCCACCCCAGACTAGTACTCGGAATGAGCAGTTCTTC. It is translated as CASSPPQTSTRNEQFF.

The V and J genes are TRBV6-2 or TRBV6-3 and TRBJ2-7, with unresolved D. The CDR3 sequence is 12 residues long. The ends were cut back, 4 bases at V and 0 bases at J, with 4 bases in the middle. The V gene's germline CDR1 is MNHEY and CDR2 SVGEGT. Here the CDR3 reads CASSSSSYEQYF. CDR3 DNA: TGTGCCAGCAGTTCGAGCTCCTACGAGCAGTACTTC.

The chain carries TRBV7-2 and TRBJ2-1; D might be TRBD2 (5 bases). Trimming left V 5 bases short and J 0 bases short, with 8 bases between. Looked up from germline, CDR1 is SGHTA and CDR2 is FQGNSA. The CDR3 runs 14 residues. The CDR3 reads CASSRLSSYNEQFF. CDR3 nucleotides: TGTGCCAGCAGCAGACTAAGCTCCTACAATGAGCAGTTCTTC.

The chain employs TRBV5-6 and TRBJ2-7, with D possibly matching TRBD2 (5 bases). The CDR3 extends over 15 amino acids. Germline CDR1 and CDR2: SGHDT and YYEEEE. Trimming stripped 7 bases from V and 3 bases from J, with 20 bases between. DNA of the CDR3: TGTGCCAGCGGCCGGGGTGGGGAGTTCCACTACGAGCAGTACTTC. Translated, it gives CASGRGGEFHYEQYF.

The CDR3 loop is CAISESGAWQTQYF. CDR3 sequence (DNA): TGTGCCATCAGTGAGTCTGGGGCATGGCAGACCCAGTACTTC. This chain links TRBV10-3 with TRBJ2-5, with D possibly being TRBD1 (5 bases). With 0 bases removed from V and 6 bases from J, the gap between germline ends came to 11 bases. This CDR3 contains 14 residues. Germline CDR1 is ENHRY and CDR2 is SYGVKD.

J is TRBJ2-3 and V is TRBV7-8, with a possible D match to TRBD2 (7 bases). The CDR3 runs 16 residues. Per the germline V gene, CDR1 is SGHVS and CDR2 is FQNEAQ. The V gene lost 5 bases and the J gene lost 2 bases, with 17 bases spanning the gap. The CDR3 region has the DNA TGTGCCAGCAGCGAAACAGGGAGGGCCCCCACAGATACGCAGTATTTT. Its translation is CASSETGRAPTDTQYF.

This clone was recorded a few times. The genes are TRBV3-1 (or the pseudogene TRBV3-2) and TRBJ1-2; D remains unclear. CDR3 size: 14 residues. Germline lookup yields CDR1 LGHDT and CDR2 YNNKEL (reference sequence). Between the trimmed V and J ends, which lost 0 bases and 4 bases, there was a span of 9 bases. The CDR3 region has the DNA TGTGCCAGCAGCCAAGATCTGGCAGGCTATGGCTACACCTTC. Protein: CASSQDLAGYGYTF.

This chain joins TRBV19 and TRBJ1-1; 9 nucleotides line up with TRBD1. V shed 2 bases, J shed 2 bases, and the junction held 0 bases outside the gene matches. Germline loops: CDR1 LNHDA, CDR2 SQIVND (reference sequence). This CDR3 has 14 amino acids. The CDR3 sequence: CASSITGGNTEAFF. CDR3 in DNA: TGTGCCAGTAGTATAACAGGGGGCAACACTGAAGCTTTCTTT.

The rearrangement links TRBV7-9 to TRBJ1-5; tentatively, D is TRBD1 (6 bases). Between the trimmed V and J ends, which lost 1 base and 9 bases, there was a span of 13 bases. In germline, CDR1 is SEHNR, CDR2 FQNEAQ (reference sequence). The CDR3 totals 14 residues. The CDR3 loop reads CASSLVGRGSPQHF. The DNA for the CDR3 is TGTGCCAGCAGCTTAGTAGGCAGGGGTTCGCCCCAGCATTTT.

The rearrangement joins TRBV4-2 to TRBJ1-2; D is perhaps TRBD1 (6 bases). Per the germline V gene, CDR1 is LGHNA and CDR2 is YNFKEQ. Trimming stripped 4 bases from V and 7 bases from J, with 19 bases between. CDR3 size: 15 residues. CDR3 loop: CASSLEATGPVGYTF. CDR3 nucleotides: TGTGCCAGCAGCCTAGAGGCAACAGGGCCAGTTGGCTACACCTTC.

The chain uses TRBV28 and TRBJ2-1; 7 bases agree with TRBD2. The CDR3 contains 17 residues. CDR1 and CDR2 (germline): MDHEN, SYDVKM. The V and J ends lost 4 bases and 0 bases, in that order; junction bases with no gene match: 9. The CDR3 nucleotides are TGTGCCAGCAGTTCACTACTAGCGCGAAGCTCCTACAATGAGCAGTTCTTC. Translation: CASSSLLARSSYNEQFF.

The V gene is TRBV10-1, the J gene TRBJ2-4; a possible D gene is TRBD2 (5 bases). This CDR3 is built from 12 residues. Trimming pared 8 bases from V and 9 bases from J, leaving 14 bases between. Germline V CDR1 and CDR2: WNHNN, SYGVQD (reference sequence). The CDR3 DNA reads as TGCGCCAGCCGGACTGGGGTGGTCATTCAGTACTTC. It codes for CASRTGVVIQYF.

The gene calls are TRBV28 and TRBJ1-2, with TRBD1 as a possible D gene (5 bases). V gave up 6 bases and J gave up 8 bases, with 22 bases separating them. The CDR3 spans 15 residues. Germline V gene sequence: CDR1 MDHEN, CDR2 SYDVKM. The CDR3 bases are TGTGCCAGCAGAGAAACTTTTGGGGGGGTGGGAGGCTACACCTTC. It yields the protein CASRETFGGVGGYTF.

The chain recombines TRBV27 with TRBJ2-1; 8 nucleotides match TRBD1. Germline V gene sequence: CDR1 MNHEY, CDR2 SMNVEV (reference sequence). The V gene end was trimmed by 6 bases and the J gene end by 0 bases; junction bases not matched to a gene: 4. This CDR3 region has 15 residues. DNA for the CDR3: TGTGCCAGCAGAACCGGGACAGGCTCCTACAATGAGCAGTTCTTC. It specifies CASRTGTGSYNEQFF.